Listed below are T cell receptor beta chains from one sample, sequenced in a study of early T cells in non-severe SARS-CoV-2 infection. From the 5' RACE reads, TCRdb called clonotypes with MiXCR, one entry per CDR3 protein. This table holds about 69,000 distinct CDR3 sequences, roughly 9.4% found once. Sequenced sample: whole blood. These receptors were taken from an adult who was a healthcare worker with PCR-confirmed SARS-CoV-2 infection or an uninfected control (not recorded which). The CDR3 runs from the conserved cysteine through the conserved F or W. The D gene is left open where the match is weak.

.	TRBV4-1	CASSPLSCYEQYF
.	TRBV11-2	CASSLEQTYEQYF
.	TRBV11-2	CASSLSSSENTIYF
TRBD2	TRBV5-1	CASSPGLAGGTDTQYF
.	TRBV11-2	CASSLVDGGAGNSPLHF
TRBD2	TRBV4-2	CASSQLGLGLKNTGELFF
.	TRBV12-3/TRBV12-4	CASRPSGNTIYF
TRBD1	TRBV5-4	CASSKTGVGTGELFF
TRBD2	TRBV5-4	CASSSSSGRGSNEQFF
.	TRBV19	CASKFRASSKEPQHF
.	TRBV7-9	CASSQRGQETQYF
TRBD1	TRBV20-1	CSAREYRARDRGYNEQFF
.	TRBV29-1	CSVTGFRNTEAFF
TRBD2	TRBV9	CASSPWKSSGTYEQYF
TRBD2	TRBV19	CATTLAGPPNEQFF
TRBD1	TRBV20-1	CSAAGTVSLGNTIYF
.	TRBV11-2	CASRSTLDPDDTGELFF
TRBD2	TRBV27	CASSFQRGGRTYEQYF
TRBD2	TRBV6-2/TRBV6-3	CASSYPRLAADNEQFF
TRBD2	TRBV11-2	CASSRGASGPQDTQYF
.	TRBV5-1	CASSLFPQGGNQPQHF
TRBD1	TRBV7-2	CASSWDRGENSPLHF
TRBD2	TRBV20-1	CSAQREGPNEQFF
TRBD1	TRBV20-1	CSARDREVEKLFF
TRBD1	TRBV6-5	CASRHTGGEDTEAFF
TRBD2	TRBV11-2	CASSPGRAGGTDTQYF
.	TRBV7-9	CASSSLPNYGYTF
.	TRBV19	CASSNTPATSNYGYTF
.	TRBV6-5	CASSYSYTDTQYF
.	TRBV4-3	CASSQAWRGVSNEKLFF
.	TRBV11-2	CASSLGVGSGSSYNSPLHF
.	TRBV4-2	CASSQDLQANYGYTF
TRBD1	TRBV5-6	CASSYPRTGNTGELFF
.	TRBV24-1	CATSGEGYQPQHF
.	TRBV29-1	CSVVKTGFKFF
TRBD2	TRBV27	CASSLSGGSGRGRNIQYF
.	TRBV7-2	CASSSTHRTGELFF
.	TRBV11-2	CASSLVVTEAFF
TRBD1	TRBV3-1	CASRRSDRVSEQYF
.	TRBV11-2	CASASTRGRGYTF
TRBD1	TRBV5-5	CASSRGQGAYEQYF
.	TRBV20-1	CSATRGAGVEEQYF
.	TRBV10-2	CASGDFPSTDTQYF
.	TRBV11-2	CASSLDWLGLSNKETQYF
TRBD2	TRBV20-1	CSARGEGPHTDTQYF
.	TRBV4-3	CASSQDRGYEETQYF
.	TRBV5-1	CASSLVPQNYGYTF
.	TRBV27	CASSFLNTDTQYF
TRBD1	TRBV9	CASSVGDRASSYEQYF
.	TRBV19	CASSLNRGSSYNEQFF